This T cell receptor beta chain was retrieved from a study of response to subunit inactivated influenza vaccine. The study's findings and limits: Authors suggested each seasonal flu vaccination may recruit only limited numbers of new T cells.

CDR1 and CDR2 from the germline V gene are SGDLS and YYNGEE. V lost 4 bases, J lost 3 bases, and 5 bases stayed unmatched. The CDR3 spans 16 residues. TCRdb processed the RT-PCR reads anew with MiXCR; each CDR3 protein has one entry. This sample has about 240,000 distinct CDR3 sequences, with 12% found just once. This clonotype was seen a few times. Antigen unknown. This sample comprised non-naive T cells sorted from PBMCs, obtained 14 to 15 days before vaccination. The receptor's source is a middle-aged man who received an inactivated influenza vaccine. The rearrangement links TRBV9 to TRBJ2-3; the match to TRBD2 covers 13 bases. This chain's CDR3 is CASSLGLAGETDTQYF. CDR3 coding DNA: TGTGCCAGCAGCTTAGGACTAGCGGGGGAGACAGATACGCAGTATTTT.